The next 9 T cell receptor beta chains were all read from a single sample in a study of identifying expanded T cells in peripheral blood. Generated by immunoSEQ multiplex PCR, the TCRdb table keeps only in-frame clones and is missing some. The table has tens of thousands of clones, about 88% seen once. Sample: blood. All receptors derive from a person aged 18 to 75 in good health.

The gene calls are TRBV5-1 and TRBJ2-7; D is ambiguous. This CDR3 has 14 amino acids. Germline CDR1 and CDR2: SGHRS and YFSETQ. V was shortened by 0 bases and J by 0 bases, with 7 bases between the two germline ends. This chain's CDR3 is CASSLDGNSYEQYF. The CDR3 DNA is TGCGCCAGCAGCTTGGACGGCAACTCCTACGAGCAGTACTTC.

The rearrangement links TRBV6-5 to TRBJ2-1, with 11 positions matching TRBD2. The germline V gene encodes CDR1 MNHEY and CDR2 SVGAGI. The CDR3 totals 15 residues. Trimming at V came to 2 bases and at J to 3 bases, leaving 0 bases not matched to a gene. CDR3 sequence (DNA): TGTGCCAGCAGTTACGGGACTAGCGGCTACAATGAGCAGTTCTTC. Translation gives CASSYGTSGYNEQFF.

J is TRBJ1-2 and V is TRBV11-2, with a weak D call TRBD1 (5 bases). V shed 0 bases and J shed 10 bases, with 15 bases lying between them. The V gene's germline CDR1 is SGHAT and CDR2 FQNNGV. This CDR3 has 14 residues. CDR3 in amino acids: CASSLDLQVHFYTF. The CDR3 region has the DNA TGTGCCAGCAGCTTAGATCTACAGGTCCACTTCTACACCTTC.

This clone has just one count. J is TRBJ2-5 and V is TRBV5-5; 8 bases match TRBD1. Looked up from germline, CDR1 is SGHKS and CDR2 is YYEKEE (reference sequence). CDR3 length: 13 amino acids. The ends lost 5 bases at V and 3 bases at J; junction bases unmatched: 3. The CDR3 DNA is TGTGCCAGCAGTCTGACAGGGGAAGAGACCCAGTACTTC. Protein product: CASSLTGEETQYF.

DNA of the CDR3: TGTGCCAGCAGCACCGGGACGATCCTCTACGAGCAGTACTTC. Translated, it gives CASSTGTILYEQYF. V is TRBV6-5 and J is TRBJ2-7; D could derive from TRBD1 or TRBD2 (5 bases each). Germline V gene lookup returns CDR1 MNHEY and CDR2 SVGAGI. Trimming stripped 6 bases from V and 3 bases from J, with 15 bases between. The CDR3 has 14 residues.

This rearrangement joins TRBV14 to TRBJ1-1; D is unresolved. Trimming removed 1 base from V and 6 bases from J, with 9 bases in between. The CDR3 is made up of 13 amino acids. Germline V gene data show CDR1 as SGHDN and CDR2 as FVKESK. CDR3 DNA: TGTGCCAGCAGCCAAGGTTATTATTCTGAAGCTTTCTTT. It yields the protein CASSQGYYSEAFF.

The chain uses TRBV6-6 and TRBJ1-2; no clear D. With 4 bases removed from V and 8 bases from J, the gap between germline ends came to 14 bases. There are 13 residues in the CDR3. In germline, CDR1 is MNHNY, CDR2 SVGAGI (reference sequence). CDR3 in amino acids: CASSSTERSGYTF. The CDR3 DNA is TGTGCCAGCAGTTCCACCGAGCGGAGCGGCTACACCTTC.

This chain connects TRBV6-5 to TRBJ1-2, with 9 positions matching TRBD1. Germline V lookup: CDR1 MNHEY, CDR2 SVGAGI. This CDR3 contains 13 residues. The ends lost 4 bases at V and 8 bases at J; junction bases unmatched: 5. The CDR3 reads CASSWDRVTGYTF. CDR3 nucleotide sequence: TGTGCCAGCAGTTGGGACAGGGTAACCGGCTACACCTTC.

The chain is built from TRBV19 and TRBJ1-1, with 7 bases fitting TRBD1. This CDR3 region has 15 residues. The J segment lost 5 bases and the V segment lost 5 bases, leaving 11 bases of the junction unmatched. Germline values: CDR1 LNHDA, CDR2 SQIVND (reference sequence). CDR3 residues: CASSPGGGVWTEAFF. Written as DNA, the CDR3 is TGTGCCAGTAGTCCAGGGGGGGGAGTATGGACTGAAGCTTTCTTT.